The clone carrying this T cell receptor beta chain was counted ten times or more. Antigen: not known. The germline V gene has CDR1 SEHNR and CDR2 FQNEAQ (reference sequence). The CDR3 consists of 16 residues. The junction had 5 bases not matched to a gene; V was cut back by 2 bases and J by 4 bases. TCRdb itself ran the multiplex PCR reads through MiXCR, one entry per CDR3 protein. Of under 150,000 distinct CDR3 sequences in the sample, 20% are singletons; the top ten hold about 3.5%. Axillary draining lymph nodes of breast cancer patients supplied the node samples. These data originate in a study of breast tumors, draining lymph nodes, adjacent tissues. Findings and limits, study-wide: Luminal-like breast cancer showed significantly greater tumor-nontumor repertoire similarity than basal-like breast cancer did. The data were judged consistent with most tumor T cells coming from lymph node and expanding in tumor. Tumor T cell lymph node origin was a supported hypothesis, not proven. Tumor repertoires ranked between lymph nodes and nontumor tissue in diversity, with V and J gene preferences.

This TCR derives from a female donor with breast cancer. Some clones in this sample may be carry-over from other donors' samples. The sequenced sample consisted of axillary lymph node tissue. The J gene is TRBJ2-3, the V gene TRBV7-9; 11 bases fit TRBD1. CDR3 bases: TGTGCCAGCAGCTTAACGAGGACAGGGGGCTCAGATACGCAGTATTTT. This encodes CASSLTRTGGSDTQYF.